The 12 T cell receptor beta chains below all came from one sample that was sequenced in a study of control samples from healthy donors and cancer patients (dated by TCRdb to about 2020). Library preparation employed the immunoSEQ multiplex PCR assay. Here the immuneACCESS table is served through TCRdb, limited to in-frame sequences with V and J called. Missing clones are a known gap in these copies; in checked studies unresolved V genes cover under half, and the rest lacks a known reason. This sample has 100,000 to 150,000 clones in its table, and approximately 90% of those were observed once. The ten largest account for around 2.5% of the sample. Sequencing used blood. These receptors were taken from a man aged 40-49 years in good health.

The chain couples TRBV4-1 to TRBJ1-5, with TRBD1 as a possible D gene (5 bases). The CDR3 consists of 15 residues. V lost 1 base and J 4 bases, leaving 11 bases between the germline ends. From germline, CDR1 is MGHRA and CDR2 YSYEKL. CDR3 DNA sequence: TGCGCCAGCAGCCAAGCCGGACAATTGAATCAGCCCCAGCATTTT. Translating it yields CASSQAGQLNQPQHF.

The chain recombines TRBV9 with TRBJ1-2, with TRBD1 as a possible D gene (6 bases). CDR1 is SGDLS and CDR2 is YYNGEE in the germline V gene. Trimming cost V 0 bases and J 0 bases, with 21 bases left between them. CDR3 size: 19 residues. In nucleotides, the CDR3 is TGTGCCAGCAGCGTAGTGATTGGGGAGGAGGGACAAACTAACTATGGCTACACCTTC. Translating gives CASSVVIGEEGQTNYGYTF.

The gene calls are TRBV7-8 and TRBJ2-3; 11 bases match TRBD2. Germline V gives CDR1 SGHVS, CDR2 FQNEAQ. After removal of 5 bases from V and 2 bases from J, the junction contained 9 bases not matched to a gene. This CDR3 contains 17 residues. DNA for the CDR3: TGTGCCAGCAGCCGGACCTTAGCGGGGGGGCCCACAGATACGCAGTATTTT. Protein: CASSRTLAGGPTDTQYF.

A single count supports this clone. The V gene is TRBV28, the J gene TRBJ1-1; possibly TRBD1 for D (6 bases). The CDR3 loop spans 15 amino acids. The V gene's germline CDR1 is MDHEN and CDR2 SYDVKM. V lost 2 bases, J lost 5 bases, and 15 bases lay in between. CDR3 sequence: CASSLGGLQGTEAFF. CDR3 in DNA: TGTGCCAGCAGTTTAGGTGGACTTCAGGGGACTGAAGCTTTCTTT.

The J gene is TRBJ1-2, the V gene TRBV29-1, with D unresolved. Trimming pared 1 base from V and 9 bases from J, leaving 9 bases between. Germline CDR1 reads SQVTM; CDR2 reads ANQGSEA. The CDR3 runs to 11 residues. The CDR3 sequence is CSVEGTDSYTF. CDR3 coding DNA: TGCAGCGTTGAAGGGACGGATAGCTACACCTTC. Using reference TRBV29-1 and TRBJ1-2 for the parts outside the CDR3, the full variable domain is SAVISQKPSRDICQRGTSLTIQCQVDSQVTMMFWYRQQPGQSLTLIATANQGSEATYESGFVIDKFPISRPNLTFSTLTVSNMSPEDSSIYLCSVEGTDSYTFGSGTRLTVV.

In its sample, this clone was seen once. This rearrangement joins TRBV5-1 to TRBJ1-2; the D is unclear. V was shortened by 4 bases and J by 0 bases, with 10 bases between the two germline ends. The CDR3 length is 14 residues. Looked up from germline, CDR1 is SGHRS and CDR2 is YFSETQ. CDR3 nucleotide sequence: TGCGCCAGCAGCCCCTCCGGAACTAACTATGGCTACACCTTC. Translating it yields CASSPSGTNYGYTF.

For the CDR3, the DNA is TGTGCCAGCAGCCAACAGGGCCCATCCTACGAGCAGTACTTC. Translated, it gives CASSQQGPSYEQYF. The chain combines TRBV6-5 with TRBJ2-7; TRBD1 is a possible D gene (6 bases). CDR1 is MNHEY and CDR2 is SVGAGI in the germline V gene. CDR3 length: 14 residues. Trimming pared 6 bases from V and 1 base from J, leaving 13 bases between.

This rearrangement joins TRBV3-1 (or the pseudogene TRBV3-2) to TRBJ1-1; a possible D gene is TRBD1 (5 bases). The V end lost 1 base, the J end lost 10 bases, and 13 bases lay between the germline ends. CDR1 is LGHDT and CDR2 is YNNKEL in the germline V gene (reference sequence). This CDR3 comprises 13 residues. The CDR3 here is CASSQGDRIGAFF. The DNA for the CDR3 is TGTGCCAGCAGCCAAGGGGACCGGATAGGAGCTTTCTTT.

The rearrangement joins TRBV11-2 to TRBJ1-2; D unresolved. The germline CDR1 and CDR2 sequences are SGHAT and FQNNGV. This CDR3 contains 13 residues. Trimming took 5 bases from V and 8 from J, leaving 15 bases between them. CDR3 sequence (DNA): TGTGCCAGCAGCCCGGGCCACGGAGGGGGCTACACCTTC. Encoded protein: CASSPGHGGGYTF. Variable domain in full (rest from reference TRBV11-2 and TRBJ1-2): EAGVAQSPRYKIIEKRQSVAFWCNPISGHATLYWYQQILGQGPKLLIQFQNNGVVDDSQLPKDRFSAERLKGVDSTLKIQPAKLEDSAVYLCASSPGHGGGYTFGSGTRLTVV.

The chain uses TRBV2 and TRBJ1-6; D might be TRBD1 (6 bases). Germline V gives CDR1 SNHLY, CDR2 FYNNEI. Trimming left V 4 bases short and J 10 bases short, with 17 bases between. The length of the CDR3 is 15 residues. CDR3 bases: TGTGCCAGCAGTGGGACCGGGGGGCGGGCGTCACCCCTCCACTTT. Encoded protein: CASSGTGGRASPLHF. The full variable domain, rest sourced from reference TRBV2 and TRBJ1-6, is EPEVTQTPSHQVTQMGQEVILRCVPISNHLYFYWYRQILGQKVEFLVSFYNNEISEKSEIFDDQFSVERPDGSNFTLKIRSTKLEDSAMYFCASSGTGGRASPLHFGNGTRLTVT.

The gene calls are TRBV5-6 and TRBJ1-2; perhaps TRBD1 as D (5 bases). Between the trimmed V and J ends, which lost 5 bases and 14 bases, there was a span of 16 bases. Germline V gene data show CDR1 as SGHDT and CDR2 as YYEEEE. This CDR3 comprises 11 residues. The CDR3 DNA is TGTGCCAGCAGGGCCGGGACTCAGTTGACCTTC. Encoded protein: CASRAGTQLTF.

The chain joins TRBV10-3 to TRBJ1-4, with D perhaps TRBD1 (5 bases). Trimming pared 2 bases from V and 7 bases from J, leaving 11 bases between. Germline lookup yields CDR1 ENHRY and CDR2 SYGVKD. CDR3 length: 14 amino acids. The CDR3 region has the DNA TGTGCCATCAGTGAGGGCAGGGTGGGTGAAAAACTGTTTTTT. Protein product: CAISEGRVGEKLFF.